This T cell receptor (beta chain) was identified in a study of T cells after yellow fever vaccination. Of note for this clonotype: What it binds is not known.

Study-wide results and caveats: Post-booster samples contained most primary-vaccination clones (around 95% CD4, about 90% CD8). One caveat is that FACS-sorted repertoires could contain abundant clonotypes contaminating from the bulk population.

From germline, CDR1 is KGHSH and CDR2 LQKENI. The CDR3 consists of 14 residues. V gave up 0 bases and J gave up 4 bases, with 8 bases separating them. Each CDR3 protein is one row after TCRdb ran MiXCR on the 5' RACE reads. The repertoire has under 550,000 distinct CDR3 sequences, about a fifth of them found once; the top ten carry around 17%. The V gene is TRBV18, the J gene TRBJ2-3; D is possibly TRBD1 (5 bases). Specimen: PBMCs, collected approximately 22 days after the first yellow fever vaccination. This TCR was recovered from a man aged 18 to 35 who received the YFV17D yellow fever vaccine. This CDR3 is CASSPPARADTQYF. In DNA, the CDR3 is TGTGCCAGCTCACCACCGGCCAGGGCAGATACGCAGTATTTT. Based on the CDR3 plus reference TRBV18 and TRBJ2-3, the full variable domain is NAGVMQNPRHLVRRRGQEARLRCSPMKGHSHVYWYRQLPEEGLKFMVYLQKENIIDESGMPKERFSAEFPKEGPSILRIQQVVRGDSAAYFCASSPPARADTQYFGPGTRLTVL.